Each of the 14 T cell receptor beta chains below was sequenced from the same sample in a study of T-cell reconstitution after alpha-beta-depleted transplantation in children. Preparation of the TCRbeta library involved a method that used unique molecular identifiers. TCRdb itself ran the PCR reads through MiXCR, one entry per CDR3 protein. The sample has fewer than 1 million distinct CDR3 sequences, 16% seen once. This material consisted of PBMCs, mostly from graft donor cells, taken 360 days after TCRalphabeta/CD19-depleted stem cell transplant. The receptors stem from a male patient younger than 18 who had a stem cell transplant for acute lymphoblastic leukemia, so the T cells may come from the graft donor.

The table lists this clonotype with a few counts. The limits of the CDR3 on the DNA are not certain, so only TCRdb's listed CDR3 is given. The CDR3 reads CASSVASGRGGTEERRYGYTF. The rearrangement links TRBV9 to TRBJ1-2. Germline loops: CDR1 SGDLS, CDR2 YYNGEE. The CDR3 is 21 residues long, counting both termini.

The genes are TRBV7-9 and TRBJ2-4; D gene unclear. The CDR3 runs to 13 residues. Germline loops: CDR1 SEHNR, CDR2 FQNEAQ (reference sequence). Trimming took off 3 bases at V and 4 bases at J, with 7 bases between the two ends. CDR3 region: CASSFELKNIQYF. CDR3 coding DNA: TGTGCCAGCAGCTTCGAGTTAAAAAACATTCAGTACTTC.

Many counts were recorded for this clonotype. The chain uses TRBV29-1 and TRBJ1-1; no reliable D call. The CDR3 is made up of 12 amino acids. The germline CDR1 and CDR2 sequences are SQVTM and ANQGSEA. Trimming shortened V by 4 bases and J by 0 bases, and 6 bases separated the two germline ends. The CDR3 protein is CSVVQMNTEAFF. CDR3 sequence (DNA): TGCAGCGTTGTACAAATGAACACTGAAGCTTTCTTT.

In its sample, this clonotype was seen a few times. This chain links TRBV6-2 or TRBV6-3 with TRBJ2-1; 8 nucleotides align to TRBD2. V shed 6 bases and J 5 bases; nucleotides not matched to a gene: 9. This CDR3 region has 15 residues. CDR1 is MNHEY, CDR2 SVGEGT, per germline. Here the CDR3 reads CASRNGLAVNNEQFF. The CDR3 DNA reads TGTGCCAGCAGAAACGGACTAGCCGTCAACAATGAGCAGTTCTTC.

This clonotype was seen many times. V usage is TRBV27 and J usage is TRBJ1-1, with D unclear. Trimming shortened V by 0 bases and J by 6 bases, and 11 bases separated the two germline ends. The CDR3 runs 14 residues. CDR1 is MNHEY and CDR2 is SMNVEV in the germline V gene (reference sequence). CDR3 DNA: TGTGCCAGCAGTTTATCAGGCCGAGGTCCTGAAGCTTTCTTT. It yields the protein CASSLSGRGPEAFF.

This chain joins TRBV4-1 and TRBJ1-4; 8 bases fit TRBD1. This CDR3 spans 14 amino acids. Germline V gene data show CDR1 as MGHRA and CDR2 as YSYEKL. The ends lost 2 bases at V and 10 bases at J; junction bases unmatched: 6. CDR3 protein: CASSQHDRGRKLFF. The CDR3 DNA reads as TGCGCCAGCAGCCAACACGACAGGGGACGAAAACTGTTTTTT.

This clonotype showed up just a few times. This chain links TRBV3-1 with TRBJ2-2; D gene ambiguous. Germline V gene data show CDR1 as LGHDT and CDR2 as YNNKEL (reference sequence). V lost 3 bases to trimming and J lost 0 bases, with 5 bases between them. The CDR3 consists of 14 residues. The CDR3 region has the DNA TGTGCCAGCAGCCACAGCCCGAACACCGGGGAGCTGTTTTTT. Translation gives CASSHSPNTGELFF. Complete variable domain (other parts from reference TRBV3-1 and TRBJ2-2): DTAVSQTPKYLVTQMGNDKSIKCEQNLGHDTMYWYKQDSKKFLKIMFSYNNKELIINETVPNRFSPKSPDKAHLNLHINSLELGDSAVYFCASSHSPNTGELFFGEGSRLTVL.

The gene calls are TRBV20-1 and TRBJ2-5, with 10 bases identical to TRBD2. Germline loops: CDR1 DFQATT, CDR2 SNEGSKA (reference sequence). V lost 6 bases to trimming and J lost 6 bases; unmatched junction nucleotides: 13. This CDR3 is 15 amino acids long. CDR3 region: CSASRVAGGLKTQYF. The CDR3 DNA reads TGCAGTGCCTCCAGGGTAGCGGGAGGTTTGAAGACCCAGTACTTC.

V is TRBV24-1 and J is TRBJ2-1; unclear D gene. The CDR3 has 11 amino acids. In germline, CDR1 is KGHDR, CDR2 SFDVKD. Trimming removed 5 bases from V and 6 bases from J, with 4 bases in between. The CDR3 sequence: CATSAFNEQFF. DNA for the CDR3: TGTGCCACCAGTGCGTTCAATGAGCAGTTCTTC.

The chain combines TRBV5-1 with TRBJ2-3; 12 nucleotides match TRBD2. V trimming: 6 bases; J trimming: 4 bases; junction bases outside the gene matches: 9. The CDR3 extends over 16 amino acids. Germline CDR1 reads SGHRS; CDR2 reads YFSETQ. The chain's CDR3 is CASTPTSGRLPDTQYF. DNA for the CDR3: TGCGCCAGCACCCCAACTAGCGGGAGGCTGCCAGATACGCAGTATTTT.

This clonotype was counted a few times. The chain combines TRBV7-6 with TRBJ2-7, with 15 bases identical to TRBD2. Germline V gene sequence: CDR1 SGHVS, CDR2 FNYEAQ. This CDR3 region has 16 residues. V lost 6 bases to trimming and J lost 2 bases; unmatched junction nucleotides: 5. CDR3 in amino acids: CASSSRTSGRAYEQYF. DNA of the CDR3: TGTGCCAGCAGTTCGCGGACTAGCGGGAGGGCCTACGAGCAGTACTTC.

This clonotype was seen at least ten times. The chain has TRBV27 and TRBJ2-2; weak D call: TRBD2 (5 bases). Trimming took 6 bases from V and 1 from J, leaving 9 bases between them. The CDR3 contains 14 residues. Germline loops: CDR1 MNHEY, CDR2 SMNVEV (reference sequence). The CDR3: CASSFGVNTGELFF. CDR3 bases: TGTGCCAGCAGCTTCGGGGTGAACACCGGGGAGCTGTTTTTT.

There are a few counts of this clonotype. V and J are TRBV5-1 and TRBJ2-5; 8 positions agree with TRBD1. This CDR3 is 14 amino acids long. V dropped 3 bases and J dropped 3; count of bases not matched to a gene: 4. The germline V gene has CDR1 SGHRS and CDR2 YFSETQ. CDR3 sequence (DNA): TGCGCCAGCAGCTCCGGACAGGGAAAAGAGACCCAGTACTTC. Translation gives CASSSGQGKETQYF.

In this sample, this clonotype turned up a few times. The chain recombines TRBV24-1 with TRBJ2-7; D not certain. The CDR3 spans 13 residues. Germline CDR1 reads KGHDR; CDR2 reads SFDVKD. V shed 2 bases and J shed 1 base, with 5 bases lying between them. The CDR3 nucleotides read TGTGCCACCAGTGATTCATGGTCCTACGAGCAGTACTTC. Translated, it gives CATSDSWSYEQYF.